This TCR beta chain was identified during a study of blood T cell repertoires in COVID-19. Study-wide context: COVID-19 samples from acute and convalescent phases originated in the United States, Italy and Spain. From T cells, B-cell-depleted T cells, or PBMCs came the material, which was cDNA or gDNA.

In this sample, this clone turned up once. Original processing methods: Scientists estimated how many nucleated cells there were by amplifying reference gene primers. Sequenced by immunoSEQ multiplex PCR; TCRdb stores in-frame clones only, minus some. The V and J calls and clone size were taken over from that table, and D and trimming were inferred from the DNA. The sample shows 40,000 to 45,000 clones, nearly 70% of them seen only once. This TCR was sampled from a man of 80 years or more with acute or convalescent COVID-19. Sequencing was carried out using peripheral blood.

CDR3 residues: CSVVDETGDGYTF. CDR3 nucleotides: TGCAGCGTTGTTGACGAGACAGGGGATGGCTACACCTTC. The genes are TRBV29-1 and TRBJ1-2; 8 bases are a match to TRBD1. There are 13 residues in the CDR3. The germline V gene encodes CDR1 SQVTM and CDR2 ANQGSEA. Trimming cost V 4 bases and J 6 bases; bases outside gene matches: 7.